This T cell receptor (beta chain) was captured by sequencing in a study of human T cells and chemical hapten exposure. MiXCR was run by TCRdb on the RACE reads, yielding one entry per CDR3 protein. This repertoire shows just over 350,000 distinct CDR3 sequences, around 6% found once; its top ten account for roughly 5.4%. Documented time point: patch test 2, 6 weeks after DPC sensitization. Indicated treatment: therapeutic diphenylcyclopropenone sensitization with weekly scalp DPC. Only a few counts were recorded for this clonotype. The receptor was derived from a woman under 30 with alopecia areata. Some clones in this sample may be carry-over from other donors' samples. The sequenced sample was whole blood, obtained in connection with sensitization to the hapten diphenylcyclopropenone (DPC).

Written as DNA, the CDR3 is TGTGCCAGCAGCTTACTAAGCTCCTACAATGAGCAGTTCTTC. It translates to CASSLLSSYNEQFF. The rearrangement uses TRBV11-3 and TRBJ2-1; no reliable D call. The V end lost 2 bases, the J end lost 0 bases, and 5 bases lay between the germline ends. From germline, CDR1 is SGHNT and CDR2 YENEEA. This CDR3 region has 14 residues.